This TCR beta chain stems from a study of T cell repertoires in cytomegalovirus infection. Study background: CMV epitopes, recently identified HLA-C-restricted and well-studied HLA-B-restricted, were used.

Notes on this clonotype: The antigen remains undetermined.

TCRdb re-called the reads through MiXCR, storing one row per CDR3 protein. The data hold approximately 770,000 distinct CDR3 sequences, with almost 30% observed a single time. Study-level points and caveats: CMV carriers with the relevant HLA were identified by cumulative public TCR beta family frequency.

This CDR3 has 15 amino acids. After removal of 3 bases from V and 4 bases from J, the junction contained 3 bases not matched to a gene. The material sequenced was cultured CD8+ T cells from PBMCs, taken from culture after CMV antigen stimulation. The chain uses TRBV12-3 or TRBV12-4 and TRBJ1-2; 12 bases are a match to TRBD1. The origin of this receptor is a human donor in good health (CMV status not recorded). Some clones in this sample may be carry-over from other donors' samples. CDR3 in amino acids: CASSFGDRGLYGYTF. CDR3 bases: TGTGCCAGCAGTTTTGGGGACAGGGGGCTCTATGGCTACACCTTC.